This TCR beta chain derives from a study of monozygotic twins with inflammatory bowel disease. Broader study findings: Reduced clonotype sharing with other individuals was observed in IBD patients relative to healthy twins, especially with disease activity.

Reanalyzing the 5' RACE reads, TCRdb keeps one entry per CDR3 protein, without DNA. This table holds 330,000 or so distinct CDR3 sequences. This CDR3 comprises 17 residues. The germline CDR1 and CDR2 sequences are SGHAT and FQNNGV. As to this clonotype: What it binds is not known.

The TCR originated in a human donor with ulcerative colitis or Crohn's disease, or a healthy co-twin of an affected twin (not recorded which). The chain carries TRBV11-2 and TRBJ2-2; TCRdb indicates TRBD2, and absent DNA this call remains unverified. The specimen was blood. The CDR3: CASSPPYGGPPGGELFF.